A selection of T cell receptor beta chains follows, all from one sample in a study of shared clonotypes between healthy human individuals. Assay used: immunoSEQ multiplex PCR; TCRdb lists only in-frame clones, some missing. The sample carries roughly 1,500,000 clones, 95% to 99% recorded once. What was sequenced was naive CD4+ T cells sorted from blood. The receptor source for this set is a man aged 25-40 years in good health. Both conserved end residues are part of each CDR3. Fields, in order: D gene, V gene, J gene, CDR3 protein. D genes are given only for firm matches.

>TRBD1|TRBV27|TRBJ2-7
CASSSRTGNEQYF
>-|TRBV27|TRBJ2-2
CASRGILAGELFF
>TRBD1|TRBV5-1|TRBJ2-3
CASSSGTDATQYF
>-|TRBV7-2|TRBJ2-6
CASSLYTGANVLTF
>TRBD1|TRBV5-1|TRBJ2-1
CASSEGQGYNEQFF
>-|TRBV11-2|TRBJ2-7
CASSLVAGVGEQYF
>-|TRBV7-2|TRBJ2-2
CATRQLSNTGELFF
>TRBD2|TRBV4-1|TRBJ2-5
CASRLTSGEETQYF
>TRBD2|TRBV7-8|TRBJ2-3
CASSVGLAGREGDTQYF
>-|TRBV6-1|TRBJ1-5
CASSLGQSNQPQHF
>-|TRBV5-4|TRBJ1-1
CASSLHPGENTEAFF
>-|TRBV5-4|TRBJ2-6
CASSLTRISGGANVLTF
>-|TRBV7-2|TRBJ2-3
CASSLWGDTQYF
>-|TRBV2|TRBJ1-2
CASRGEGGSYTF
>-|TRBV18|TRBJ2-7
CASSPRALSYEQYF
>-|TRBV10-3|TRBJ2-7
CAISDAGIYEQYF
>-|TRBV6-5|TRBJ1-4
CASMLGIGGKGLFF
>-|TRBV5-4|TRBJ2-2
CASRTQYTGELFF
>-|TRBV15|TRBJ2-3
CATSRDRASSTDTQYF
>-|TRBV7-9|TRBJ1-2
CASSLASGQTTIYGYTF
>TRBD1|TRBV6-1|TRBJ2-5
CASTDRGLIETQYF
>TRBD1|TRBV18|TRBJ1-4
CASSPEGTDNEKLFF
>-|TRBV5-6|TRBJ2-1
CASITKPAREPYNEQFF
>TRBD1|TRBV11-3|TRBJ2-5
CASSQTGGWQETQYF
>TRBD1|TRBV9|TRBJ2-3
CASSPEGGQVADTQYF
>TRBD1|TRBV2|TRBJ2-7
CASSLTGYEQYF
>TRBD1|TRBV7-8|TRBJ1-2
CASSRNGQAGYYGYTF
>TRBD2|TRBV27|TRBJ2-7
CASRALAGVGEQYF
>TRBD2|TRBV29-1|TRBJ2-7
CSVGRGGSPPQSSYEQYF
>TRBD2|TRBV7-9|TRBJ2-1
CASSPGGELYNEQFF
>TRBD2|TRBV28|TRBJ2-7
CASNSGGQYEQYF
>-|TRBV19|TRBJ2-5
CASSTVRETQYF
>-|TRBV5-5|TRBJ2-5
CASSLGPKETQYF
>TRBD1|TRBV19|TRBJ2-1
CASSIDGQVYNEQFF
>-|TRBV10-1|TRBJ2-2
CASSDWGSGDTGELFF
>TRBD1|TRBV30|TRBJ1-2
CAWSESRTGYGYTF
>-|TRBV2|TRBJ2-1
CARDRLDPYNEQFF
>-|TRBV6-4|TRBJ2-3
CASSDQQTDTQYF
>-|TRBV18|TRBJ2-5
CASSRSQETQYF
>TRBD1|TRBV5-1|TRBJ2-7
CASSKQTGGAYEQYF
>TRBD1|TRBV7-9|TRBJ1-2
CASSLWTGDGYTF
>TRBD1|TRBV9|TRBJ1-3
CASSVDLSWETGGHGNTIYF
>TRBD2|TRBV7-9|TRBJ2-4
CASSFGTSENIQYF
>-|TRBV9|TRBJ2-2
CASSHKTPGAGELFF
>-|TRBV7-3|TRBJ1-1
CASSFGGYDTEAFF
>TRBD1|TRBV18|TRBJ2-7
CASSPSGTGAPSSYEQYF
>TRBD2|TRBV9|TRBJ2-1
CASSVGGRAPSSYNEQFF